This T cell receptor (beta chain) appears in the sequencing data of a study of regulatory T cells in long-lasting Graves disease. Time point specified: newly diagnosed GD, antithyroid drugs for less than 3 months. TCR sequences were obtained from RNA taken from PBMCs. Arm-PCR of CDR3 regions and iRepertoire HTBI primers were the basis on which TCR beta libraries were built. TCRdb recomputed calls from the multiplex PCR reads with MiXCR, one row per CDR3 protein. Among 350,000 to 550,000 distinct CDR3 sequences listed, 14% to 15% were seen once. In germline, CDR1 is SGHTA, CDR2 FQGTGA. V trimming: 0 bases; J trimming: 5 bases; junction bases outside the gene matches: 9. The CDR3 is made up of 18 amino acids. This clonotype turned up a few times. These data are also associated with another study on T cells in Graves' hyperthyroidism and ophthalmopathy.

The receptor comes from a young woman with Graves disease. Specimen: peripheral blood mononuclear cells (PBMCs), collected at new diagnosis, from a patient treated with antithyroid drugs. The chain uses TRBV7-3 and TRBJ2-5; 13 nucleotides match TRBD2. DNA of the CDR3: TGTGCCAGCAGCTTAACGCCACTAGCGGGAGGGCCGAGGGAGACCCAGTACTTC. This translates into CASSLTPLAGGPRETQYF. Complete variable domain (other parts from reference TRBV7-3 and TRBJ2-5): GAGVSQTPSNKVTEKGKYVELRCDPISGHTALYWYRQSLGQGPEFLIYFQGTGAADDSGLPNDRFFAVRPEGSVSTLKIQRTERGDSAVYLCASSLTPLAGGPRETQYFGPGTRLLVL.